The present entry profiles one T cell receptor beta chain with its context. The target antigen is unknown. This sample stems from a study of shared clonotypes between healthy human individuals. Germline V gives CDR1 WSHSY, CDR2 SAAADI. V lost 4 bases, J lost 4 bases, and 7 bases stayed unmatched. The CDR3 covers 14 residues. Healthy and HIV-negative, the adult donors had no recent acute infections or vaccinations. Genomic DNA from unsorted samples was obtained from around 100 million PBMCs (per sample). Ten immunoSEQ deep assay plates were used to sequence the DNA of unsorted PBMCs. The table came from immunoSEQ multiplex PCR; TCRdb's copy has only in-frame clones and leaves some out. The data contain about 490,000 clones, about 84% of them singletons. Study-wide points: Only a few donors were included, so the genetic and exposure-history diversity represented was limited.

Sequencing used PBMCs. The TCR was taken from a woman in her forties in good health. Some clones in this sample may be carry-over from other donors' samples. The genes are TRBV10-2 and TRBJ2-7, with 7 bases identical to TRBD2. CDR3: CASSASGIQYEQYF. In DNA form, the CDR3 reads TGCGCCAGCAGTGCCAGCGGGATACAGTACGAGCAGTACTTC.